A few counts support the clone carrying this TCR beta chain. This entry belongs to a study of T cells in Graves' hyperthyroidism and ophthalmopathy. TCR beta CDR3 regions were amplified from RNA transcripts. The HTBI primer set was used in a first-round RT-PCR of the TCR CDR3. MiXCR, applied by TCRdb to the multiplex PCR reads, yields one record per CDR3 protein. The table has approximately 710,000 distinct CDR3 sequences, roughly a sixth seen once; the top ten hold around 15%. The specimen was blood. This clonotype was obtained from a man between 50 and 59 years old with Graves' hyperthyroidism.

CDR3 coding DNA: TGTGCCAGCAGTTACAGATCTAGAGGTTCCCACGAGCAGTACTTC. This gives the protein CASSYRSRGSHEQYF. The chain combines TRBV6-6 with TRBJ2-7; no clear D. V shed 2 bases and J shed 5 bases, with 16 bases lying between them. The germline CDR1 and CDR2 sequences are MNHNY and SVGAGI (reference sequence). The CDR3 sequence is 15 residues long.